One and the same sample provided the 22 T cell receptor beta chains below, sequenced in a study of cytomegalovirus exposure and HLA in healthy donors. The PCR used 60 Vbeta and 13 Jbeta primers. TCRdb's copy holds only in-frame clones and misses some; the assay was immunoSEQ multiplex PCR. The data hold about 190,000 clones, with 65% to 80% observed a single time. The sequencing input was PBMCs. Source of these receptors: a woman in her thirties or forties in good health and CMV-seronegative.

This clone was seen only a few times. The V and J genes are TRBV11-3 and TRBJ2-5; D may be TRBD2 (5 bases). V was trimmed by 0 bases and J by 5 bases, leaving 10 bases between them. This CDR3 spans 14 amino acids. Germline V gene data show CDR1 as SGHNT and CDR2 as YENEEA. CDR3 bases: TGTGCCAGCAGCTTAGATGACGGAGGCGAGACCCAGTACTTC. Its protein is CASSLDDGGETQYF.

The chain recombines TRBV18 with TRBJ1-1; 7 bases align to TRBD1. The CDR3 contains 14 residues. The germline V gene encodes CDR1 KGHSH and CDR2 LQKENI. Trimming at V came to 2 bases and at J to 5 bases, leaving 5 bases not matched to a gene. Here the CDR3 reads CASSPFEQGTEAFF. The CDR3 DNA reads TGTGCCAGCTCACCATTTGAACAGGGGACTGAAGCTTTCTTT.

This clone was observed a few times. The rearrangement links TRBV30 to TRBJ1-5, with D perhaps TRBD1 (5 bases). The CDR3 runs to 13 residues. Looked up from germline, CDR1 is GTSNPN and CDR2 is SVGIG (reference sequence). V lost 5 bases to trimming and J lost 1 base, with 9 bases between them. The CDR3 loop reads CAWQGASNQPQHF. The CDR3 coding sequence is TGTGCCTGGCAAGGGGCCAGCAATCAGCCCCAGCATTTT.

This chain joins TRBV7-3 and TRBJ1-1; D unresolved. Trimming stripped 3 bases from V and 4 bases from J, with 9 bases between. The CDR3 runs to 13 residues. Germline V CDR1 and CDR2: SGHTA, FQGTGA. The chain's CDR3 is CASSFGSRTEAFF. The CDR3 DNA sequence: TGTGCCAGCAGCTTTGGGAGTCGCACTGAAGCTTTCTTT. Complete variable domain (other parts from reference TRBV7-3 and TRBJ1-1): GAGVSQTPSNKVTEKGKYVELRCDPISGHTALYWYRQSLGQGPEFLIYFQGTGAADDSGLPNDRFFAVRPEGSVSTLKIQRTERGDSAVYLCASSFGSRTEAFFGQGTRLTVV.

This chain joins TRBV18 and TRBJ1-2, with a possible D match to TRBD1 (6 bases). V was trimmed by 2 bases and J by 3 bases, leaving 7 bases between them. The CDR3 spans 13 residues. Germline V gene lookup returns CDR1 KGHSH and CDR2 LQKENI. CDR3 sequence: CASSPGGDYGYTF. The CDR3 DNA reads as TGTGCCAGCTCACCAGGGGGCGACTATGGCTACACCTTC.

The chain joins TRBV30 to TRBJ2-7, with 11 bases that match TRBD2. This CDR3 spans 16 amino acids. With 2 bases clipped from V and 3 bases from J, the junction kept 9 bases outside the gene matches. Germline CDR1 and CDR2: GTSNPN and SVGIG (reference sequence). The CDR3 loop reads CAWSPTTSGIHYEQYF. The CDR3 DNA follows: TGTGCCTGGAGTCCGACGACTAGCGGGATTCACTACGAGCAGTACTTC.

CDR3 sequence (DNA): TGTGCCAGCAGCTTAGAGAGGGCTGTAACTAATGAAAAACTGTTTTTT. Translated, it gives CASSLERAVTNEKLFF. The chain couples TRBV7-2 to TRBJ1-4, with no clear D. The CDR3 has 16 residues. Trimming pared 1 base from V and 1 base from J, leaving 10 bases between. Germline V CDR1 and CDR2: SGHTA, FQGNSA.

V gene TRBV29-1 combines with J gene TRBJ1-1, with 7 bases matching TRBD1. Germline V gene data show CDR1 as SQVTM and CDR2 as ANQGSEA. V dropped 7 bases and J dropped 2; count of bases not matched to a gene: 10. The CDR3 has 14 residues. The chain's CDR3 is CSGLGTVLNTEAFF. CDR3 DNA: TGCAGCGGGCTAGGGACAGTATTAAACACTGAAGCTTTCTTT.

The J gene is TRBJ2-5, the V gene TRBV30; TRBD2 agrees at 11 bases. The CDR3 loop spans 17 amino acids. Germline-derived CDR1 and CDR2 are GTSNPN and SVGIG (reference sequence). Trimming cost V 2 bases and J 4 bases; bases outside gene matches: 12. This CDR3 is CAWSLGLAGMRGETQYF. DNA of the CDR3: TGTGCCTGGAGTTTAGGACTAGCGGGTATGAGGGGAGAGACCCAGTACTTC.

V is TRBV15 and J is TRBJ2-7, with D perhaps matching TRBD2 (5 bases). The V end was cut by 0 bases, the J end by 4 bases, with 7 bases between. The CDR3 is 13 residues long. Germline values: CDR1 LNHNV, CDR2 YYDKDF (reference sequence). The CDR3 DNA reads as TGTGCCACCAGCAGAGATCCGGGATACGAGCAGTACGTC. The encoded protein is CATSRDPGYEQYV.

The chain carries TRBV5-1 and TRBJ1-2, with a weak D call TRBD1 (6 bases). Trimming left V 2 bases short and J 2 bases short, with 16 bases between. Germline loops: CDR1 SGHRS, CDR2 YFSETQ. CDR3 size: 16 residues. The CDR3 is CASSFAAQGNNYGYTF. CDR3 DNA: TGCGCCAGCAGCTTCGCCGCGCAGGGGAACAACTATGGCTACACCTTC.

V is TRBV7-2 and J is TRBJ1-2, with D perhaps TRBD1 (6 bases). CDR1 is SGHTA, CDR2 FQGNSA, per germline. Trimming took 1 base from V and 8 from J, leaving 11 bases between them. The CDR3 sequence is 13 residues long. In DNA, the CDR3 is TGTGCCAGCAGCTTAGAGGGGGTGCGAGGCTACACCTTC. Protein sequence: CASSLEGVRGYTF.

This rearrangement joins TRBV19 to TRBJ1-5; D unresolved. Germline V gene sequence: CDR1 LNHDA, CDR2 SQIVND (reference sequence). V lost 3 bases to trimming and J lost 7 bases, with 10 bases between them. The CDR3 totals 13 residues. The CDR3 nucleotides read TGTGCCAGTAGTATGATGGCAGAACAGCCCCAGCATTTT. Protein sequence: CASSMMAEQPQHF. The full variable domain, in which reference TRBV19 and TRBJ1-5 provide the parts outside the CDR3, is DGGITQSPKYLFRKEGQNVTLSCEQNLNHDAMYWYRQDPGQGLRLIYYSQIVNDFQKGDIAEGYSVSREKKESFPLTVTSAQKNPTAFYLCASSMMAEQPQHFGDGTRLSIL.

V and J are TRBV6-4 and TRBJ1-6; 7 positions agree with TRBD1. J was trimmed by 5 bases and V by 6 bases; bases with no gene match: 4. This CDR3 spans 14 amino acids. Germline lookup yields CDR1 MRHNA and CDR2 SNTAGT. The CDR3 sequence is CASRATGNNSPLHF. The CDR3 bases are TGTGCCAGCAGAGCGACAGGGAATAATTCACCCCTCCACTTT.

The chain recombines TRBV19 with TRBJ1-2, with D perhaps matching TRBD1 (6 bases). V lost 5 bases to trimming and J lost 2 bases, with 9 bases between them. The CDR3 has 13 amino acids. Germline-derived CDR1 and CDR2 are LNHDA and SQIVND (reference sequence). CDR3 residues: CASSSDRNYGYTF. The CDR3 DNA reads TGTGCCAGTAGTTCTGACAGGAACTATGGCTACACCTTC. Supplemented by reference TRBV19 and TRBJ1-2, the full variable domain reads DGGITQSPKYLFRKEGQNVTLSCEQNLNHDAMYWYRQDPGQGLRLIYYSQIVNDFQKGDIAEGYSVSREKKESFPLTVTSAQKNPTAFYLCASSSDRNYGYTFGSGTRLTVV.

The DNA of the CDR3 is TGCGCCAGCAGCTTGGGGTCAACTAACACTGAAGCTTTCTTT. Protein: CASSLGSTNTEAFF. The chain combines TRBV5-1 with TRBJ1-1, with D unclear. Germline V CDR1 and CDR2: SGHRS, YFSETQ. V was clipped by 0 bases and J by 2 bases, with 8 bases between them. The CDR3 is 14 residues long.

This chain links TRBV19 with TRBJ2-1, with TRBD2 matching over 8 bases. CDR1 is LNHDA, CDR2 SQIVND, per germline (reference sequence). The CDR3 length is 16 residues. Trimming at V came to 5 bases and at J to 8 bases, leaving 14 bases not matched to a gene. CDR3: CASSPRGGLVVDEQFF. The CDR3 coding sequence is TGTGCCAGTAGTCCCCGAGGGGGACTAGTCGTCGATGAGCAGTTCTTC.

The chain combines TRBV5-1 with TRBJ2-7; TRBD1 is a possible D gene (5 bases). Germline-derived CDR1 and CDR2 are SGHRS and YFSETQ. Trimming removed 4 bases from V and 9 bases from J, with 14 bases in between. CDR3 length equals 12 residues. DNA of the CDR3: TGCGCCAGCAGCCCCGAAGGGGTTGGGCAGTACTTC. Translation: CASSPEGVGQYF.

The CDR3 DNA follows: TGTGCTAGTGGTGATGTAGGGGCCCAAGAGACCCAGTACTTC. Amino acids: CASGDVGAQETQYF. This sequence joins TRBV12-5 and TRBJ2-5; possible D gene TRBD1, 5 bases. V lost 5 bases, J lost 1 base, and 11 bases lay in between. This CDR3 is built from 14 residues. Germline lookup yields CDR1 LGHNT and CDR2 FRNRAP.

The chain carries TRBV7-9 and TRBJ1-4, with 10 nucleotides matching TRBD1. With 5 bases clipped from V and 6 bases from J, the junction kept 3 bases outside the gene matches. This CDR3 spans 14 amino acids. Germline values: CDR1 SEHNR, CDR2 FQNEAQ (reference sequence). The CDR3 region has the DNA TGTGCCAGCAGCCAAGGACAGGGGGATGAAAAACTGTTTTTT. Translation: CASSQGQGDEKLFF.

This clone has just a few counts. The V and J genes are TRBV15 and TRBJ1-1, with a tentative D call TRBD1 (5 bases). CDR3 length: 12 amino acids. Between the trimmed V and J ends, which lost 6 bases and 7 bases, there was a span of 12 bases. CDR1 and CDR2 from the germline V gene are LNHNV and YYDKDF (reference sequence). CDR3 DNA: TGTGCCACCAGTTACCAGGGAGGTGAAGCTTTCTTT. Translation: CATSYQGGEAFF. The whole variable domain, filled in from reference TRBV15 and TRBJ1-1, reads DAMVIQNPRYQVTQFGKPVTLSCSQTLNHNVMYWYQQKSSQAPKLLFHYYDKDFNNEADTPDNFQSRRPNTSFCFLDIRSPGLGDTAMYLCATSYQGGEAFFGQGTRLTVV.

The chain joins TRBV4-3 to TRBJ2-3; 12 positions agree with TRBD2. CDR3 length: 17 amino acids. V lost 1 base and J lost 2; bases outside the gene matches: 4. Germline loops: CDR1 LGHNA, CDR2 YSLEER. CDR3 in DNA: TGCGCCAGCAGCCAAGTGGCTAGCGGGAGGGCCACAGATACGCAGTATTTT. Translating it yields CASSQVASGRATDTQYF.